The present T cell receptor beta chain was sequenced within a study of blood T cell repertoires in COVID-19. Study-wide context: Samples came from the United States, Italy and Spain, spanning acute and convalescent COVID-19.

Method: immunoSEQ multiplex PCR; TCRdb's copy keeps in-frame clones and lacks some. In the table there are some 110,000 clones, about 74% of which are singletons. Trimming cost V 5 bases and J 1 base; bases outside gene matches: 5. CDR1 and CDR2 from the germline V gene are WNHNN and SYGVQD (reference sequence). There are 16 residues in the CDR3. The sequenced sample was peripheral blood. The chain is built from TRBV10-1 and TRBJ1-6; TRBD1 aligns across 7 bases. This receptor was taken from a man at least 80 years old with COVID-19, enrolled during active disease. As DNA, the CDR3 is TGCGCCAGCAGTAGACAGGGAGTATCCTATAATTCACCCCTCCACTTT. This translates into CASSRQGVSYNSPLHF.